Following are 6 T cell receptor beta chains from one sample sequenced in a study of PD-1 blockade in classical Hodgkin lymphoma. Documented time point: cycle 4 day 1 (C4D1), after about 6 weeks of nivolumab. Every patient had relapsed following autologous stem cell transplantation, and cohorts differed in brentuximab vedotin exposure. Generated by immunoSEQ multiplex PCR, the TCRdb table keeps only in-frame clones and is missing some. The sample lists under 9,000 clones, around four fifths seen once, with just under 30% in the top ten. The material sequenced was peripheral blood mononuclear cells (PBMCs), taken before the fourth cycle of nivolumab. Source of these receptors: a human donor with classical Hodgkin lymphoma.

This chain connects TRBV5-1 to TRBJ1-4; D unresolved. V was cut by 0 bases and J by 8 bases, with 14 bases left in between. CDR1 is SGHRS and CDR2 is YFSETQ in the germline V gene. The CDR3 is made up of 15 amino acids. CDR3 DNA sequence: TGCGCCAGCAGCTTGGATCCGAACCTGGGAGAAAAACTGTTTTTT. The encoded protein is CASSLDPNLGEKLFF.

This clone appeared a few times. The chain combines TRBV7-2 with TRBJ1-6, with 9 bases identical to TRBD1. With V trimmed by 7 bases and J by 10 bases, 11 bases remained unmatched. The CDR3 runs 15 residues. Germline loops: CDR1 SGHTA, CDR2 FQGNSA. The DNA of the CDR3 is TGTGCCAGCAACTTCCACGGACAGGGGCTATCACCCCTCCACTTT. Protein: CASNFHGQGLSPLHF.

In this sample, this clone turned up once. The chain employs TRBV14 and TRBJ1-3; 9 bases line up with TRBD1. V lost 5 bases to trimming and J lost 3 bases; unmatched junction nucleotides: 8. CDR3 length: 16 residues. Germline CDR1 SGHDN, CDR2 FVKESK. CDR3 coding DNA: TGTGCCAGCAGCGACCGGGACAGGGCCTATGGAAACACCATATATTTT. It translates to CASSDRDRAYGNTIYF. Looking up the rest from reference TRBV14 and TRBJ1-3 gives the full variable domain: EAGVTQFPSHSVIEKGQTVTLRCDPISGHDNLYWYRRVMGKEIKFLLHFVKESKQDESGMPNNRFLAERTGGTYSTLKVQPAELEDSGVYFCASSDRDRAYGNTIYFGEGSWLTVV.

This clone has just one count. The gene calls are TRBV11-2 and TRBJ2-7; TRBD2 matches 11 bases. The V segment lost 1 base and the J segment 6 bases; nucleotides outside the gene matches: 11. This CDR3 spans 17 amino acids. Germline loops: CDR1 SGHAT, CDR2 FQNNGV. CDR3 bases: TGTGCCAGCAGCTTAGGCCGGCTAGCGGGGGGCTCTCGCGAGCAGTACTTC. Its translation: CASSLGRLAGGSREQYF.

This chain connects TRBV11-2 to TRBJ2-7; D perhaps matches TRBD1 (5 bases). The CDR3 has 13 residues. The V and J ends lost 1 base and 2 bases respectively, with 6 bases between them. Germline CDR1 and CDR2: SGHAT and FQNNGV. The CDR3 region is CASSLGQTYEQYF. DNA of the CDR3: TGTGCCAGCAGCTTAGGACAGACCTACGAGCAGTACTTC.

The DNA of the CDR3 is TGTGCCAGCAGTTACTTCCTAGGTAATGAGCAGTTCTTC. Its translation is CASSYFLGNEQFF. This chain connects TRBV6-5 to TRBJ2-1; D is uncertain. The ends were cut back, 1 base at V and 7 bases at J, with 8 bases in the middle. The CDR3 has 13 residues. Germline CDR1 MNHEY, CDR2 SVGAGI.